The rows below give T cell receptor beta chains drawn from one sample of a study of CD8+ T cells in alopecia areata. The repertoire was sequenced with immunoSEQ multiplex PCR; TCRdb's copy has only in-frame clones and lacks some. The sample lists 100,000 to 120,000 clones; approximately 59% were seen once. The source material was CD8+ T cells sorted from blood. The receptor source for this set is a human donor in good health. CDR3s include the opening cysteine and the closing phenylalanine or tryptophan. The D gene is left open where the match is weak. Size values are once, few and many counts, or a class for expanded clones, and some rows have none.

d_call	v_call	clone_size	j_call	cdr3_aa	cdr3_nt
TRBD2	TRBV5-4	-	TRBJ2-3	CASSLWGEGTDTQYF	TGTGCCAGCAGCTTGTGGGGGGAGGGGACAGATACGCAGTATTTT
-	TRBV7-9	few	TRBJ2-5	CASSLEGWGSKETQYF	TGTGCCAGCAGCTTAGAAGGGTGGGGATCAAAAGAGACCCAGTACTTC
-	TRBV4-1	-	TRBJ1-2	CASSQADTGLNYGYTF	TGCGCCAGCAGCCAAGCGGACACAGGGCTTAACTATGGCTACACCTTC
TRBD2	TRBV5-5	-	TRBJ2-1	CASSLSSGALYNEQFF	TGTGCCAGCAGCTTAAGTAGCGGGGCGCTCTACAATGAGCAGTTCTTC
-	TRBV5-6	few	TRBJ2-1	CASSLAGRDGGNEQFF	TGTGCCAGCAGCTTGGCCGGCAGGGACGGCGGCAATGAGCAGTTCTTC
-	TRBV9	-	TRBJ2-7	CASSTGTPTYEQYF	TGTGCCAGCAGCACCGGGACACCGACCTACGAGCAGTACTTC
TRBD2	TRBV2	-	TRBJ2-5	CASSPERLAGQETQYF	TGTGCCAGCAGTCCGGAGAGGCTAGCGGGGCAAGAGACCCAGTACTTC
TRBD1	TRBV5-1	-	TRBJ2-5	CASSPLPDRAETQYF	TGCGCCAGCAGCCCCCTACCGGACAGGGCGGAGACCCAGTACTTC
-	TRBV6-4	few	TRBJ1-1	CARHGPRYRALVRDTEAFF	TGTGCCAGACACGGACCCCGATACCGGGCCCTCGTCCGGGACACTGAAGCTTTCTTT
-	TRBV10-3	few	TRBJ2-5	CAISETWQETQYF	TGTGCCATCAGTGAAACTTGGCAAGAGACCCAGTACTTC
TRBD1	TRBV13	-	TRBJ1-6	CASSTRQGTYNSPLHF	TGTGCCAGCAGCACCAGACAGGGCACCTATAATTCACCCCTCCACTTT
TRBD1	TRBV7-8	-	TRBJ1-2	CASSLKTGGNYGYTF	TGTGCCAGCAGCTTAAAGACAGGGGGCAACTATGGCTACACCTTC
TRBD1	TRBV29-1	-	TRBJ1-1	CSVGQTEAFF	TGCAGCGTGGGACAGACTGAAGCTTTCTTT
-	TRBV4-1	once	TRBJ2-2	CASSQGVLYGAGELFF	TGCGCCAGCAGCCAAGGCGTTCTGTACGGCGCCGGGGAGCTGTTTTTT
-	TRBV30	-	TRBJ1-2	CAWSVGDLYGYTF	TGTGCCTGGAGTGTGGGGGACCTCTATGGCTACACCTTC
TRBD2	TRBV2	few	TRBJ2-5	CASGGLAGDQETQYF	TGTGCCAGCGGGGGACTAGCGGGGGACCAAGAGACCCAGTACTTC
-	TRBV30	few	TRBJ2-7	CAWSDSSYEQYF	TGTGCCTGGTCGGACAGTTCGTACGAGCAGTACTTC
TRBD2	TRBV29-1	-	TRBJ2-7	CSVEGGGQKQYF	TGCAGCGTTGAAGGGGGAGGGCAGAAGCAGTACTTC
-	TRBV7-2	-	TRBJ1-2	CASSPGEGYTF	TGTGCCAGCAGCCCCGGTGAGGGCTACACCTTC
-	TRBV5-6	-	TRBJ1-3	CASSRPIGNTIYF	TGTGCCAGCAGCCGCCCCATCGGAAACACCATATATTTT
-	TRBV5-1	-	TRBJ2-4	CASSNNRDGLQYF	TGCGCCAGCAGCAACAACCGGGACGGATTACAGTACTTC
-	TRBV5-5	-	TRBJ2-4	CASSLAGGSNIQYF	TGTGCCAGCAGCTTGGCCGGGGGCTCGAACATTCAGTACTTC
-	TRBV4-3	-	TRBJ1-2	CASSQDRLDYGYTF	TGCGCCAGCAGCCAAGATCGGTTGGACTATGGCTACACCTTC
-	TRBV4-1	-	TRBJ2-7	CASSLRVTYEQYF	TGCGCCAGCAGCCTAAGGGTTACCTACGAGCAGTACTTC
TRBD1	TRBV11-3	-	TRBJ1-2	CASSLETGCGGYTF	TGTGCCAGCAGCTTGGAGACAGGGTGCGGTGGCTACACCTTT
-	TRBV7-8	-	TRBJ1-1	CASSARLATNTEAFF	TGTGCCAGCAGCGCAAGATTAGCGACGAACACTGAAGCTTTCTTT
TRBD1	TRBV7-7	-	TRBJ1-5	CASSQPGQSKDSNQPQHF	TGTGCTAGCAGCCAACCGGGACAGAGTAAGGATAGCAATCAGCCCCAGCATTTT
-	TRBV19	few	TRBJ1-1	CASIAGAIGDTEAFF	TGTGCCAGCATTGCCGGGGCGATCGGGGACACTGAAGCTTTCTTT
-	TRBV6-6	-	TRBJ2-2	CASSSPGNPPGELFF	TGTGCCAGCAGTTCGCCGGGGAATCCTCCCGGGGAGCTGTTTTTT
TRBD1	TRBV10-3	-	TRBJ1-4	CAISDFGTTGVNSKLFF	TGTGCCATCAGTGACTTTGGTACGACAGGGGTCAACTCAAAACTGTTTTTT
-	TRBV28	-	TRBJ1-5	CAGGQFQPQHF	TGTGCTGGTGGACAGTTTCAACCCCAGCATTTT
-	TRBV7-9	few	TRBJ2-5	CASSLNLQETQYF	TGTGCCAGCAGCTTGAACTTACAAGAGACCCAGTACTTC
-	TRBV4-1	-	TRBJ2-1	CASSLPAPRGASYNEQFF	TGCGCCAGCAGCCTCCCCGCTCCCCGGGGGGCCTCCTACAATGAGCAGTTCTTC
TRBD1	TRBV5-4	-	TRBJ2-7	CASSFGTGSYEQYF	TGTGCCAGCAGCTTCGGGACAGGTTCCTACGAGCAGTACTTC
TRBD2	TRBV5-1	-	TRBJ2-7	CASSLVSGGIYEQYF	TGCGCCAGCAGCTTAGTCAGCGGGGGGATCTACGAGCAGTACTTC
TRBD2	TRBV5-6	-	TRBJ2-1	CASSVQGLAGVDEQFF	TGTGCCAGCAGCGTTCAGGGACTAGCGGGGGTCGATGAGCAGTTCTTC
-	TRBV30	-	TRBJ2-7	CAWSIGGWVEQYF	TGTGCCTGGAGCATTGGGGGCTGGGTCGAGCAGTACTTC
-	TRBV14	-	TRBJ2-1	CASSQDYDEQFF	TGTGCCAGCAGCCAAGATTACGACGAGCAGTTCTTC
TRBD1	TRBV7-9	few	TRBJ1-3	CASRRTGSGNTIYF	TGTGCCAGCAGAAGGACAGGGTCTGGAAACACCATATATTTT
-	TRBV5-1	-	TRBJ2-7	CASSPHAGTYEQYF	TGCGCCAGCAGCCCTCATGCGGGGACCTACGAGCAGTACTTC
-	TRBV13	-	TRBJ2-1	CASSPRGEKGAKFF	TGTGCCAGCAGCCCACGGGGGGAAAAGGGGGCTAAGTTCTTC
-	TRBV4-1	-	TRBJ2-7	CASSQDGGPYYEQYF	TGCGCCAGCAGCCAAGACGGGGGACCCTACTACGAGCAGTACTTC
-	TRBV11-2	-	TRBJ1-1	CASSLARQGMGTEAFF	TGTGCCAGCAGCTTAGCCCGTCAGGGAATGGGCACTGAAGCTTTCTTT
-	TRBV29-1	-	TRBJ1-1	CSVAGGVDNMNTEAFF	TGCAGCGTTGCCGGGGGCGTCGACAACATGAACACTGAAGCTTTCTTT
-	TRBV5-6	-	TRBJ2-7	CASSFGLVVYEQYF	TGTGCCAGCAGCTTTGGGCTAGTGGTCTACGAGCAGTACTTC
TRBD1	TRBV27	-	TRBJ1-6	CASSLHLDRVRGSPLHF	TGTGCCAGCAGTCTTCACTTGGACAGGGTGCGGGGTTCACCCCTCCACTTT
-	TRBV4-3	-	TRBJ2-7	CASSQDVAEEGYEQYF	TGCGCCAGCAGCCAAGATGTCGCGGAAGAAGGCTACGAGCAGTACTTC
TRBD1	TRBV4-2	-	TRBJ1-5	CASSEVGQSNQPQHF	TGTGCCAGCAGCGAAGTGGGACAGAGCAATCAGCCCCAGCATTTT
-	TRBV5-6	-	TRBJ2-5	CASSLSRRGQETQYF	TGTGCCAGCAGCTTAAGTAGGAGGGGGCAAGAGACCCAGTACTTC